This T cell receptor beta chain derives from a study of blood T cell repertoires in COVID-19. Some clones are missing from TCRdb's copy, which holds only in-frame ones; the method was immunoSEQ multiplex PCR. The sample holds tens of thousands of clones, about nine tenths seen once. The CDR3 has 13 amino acids. From germline, CDR1 is ENHRY and CDR2 SYGVKD. V lost 2 bases, J lost 5 bases, and 0 bases stayed unmatched. The source is a human donor in a cohort sampled during active COVID-19. The chain carries TRBV10-3 and TRBJ2-5; TRBD1 matches at 9 bases. The material sequenced was peripheral blood. The DNA of the CDR3 is TGTGCCATCAGTGAGGACAGGGGGGAGACCCAGTACTTC. It translates to CAISEDRGETQYF.